This TCR beta chain derives from a study of cytomegalovirus exposure and HLA in healthy donors. Findings and caveats of the study: One variant, a missense change in DCLRE1C, was linked in a later analysis to TCR beta V- and J-gene trimming. Later work found that TCR association rates differed between HLA loci; DRB1 had the most and HLA-C the fewest.

Trimming removed 5 bases from V and 0 bases from J, with 10 bases in between. The CDR3 consists of 14 residues. Germline CDR1 SGHTA, CDR2 FQGTGA. Researchers ran the PCR with 60 Vbeta and 13 Jbeta primers. Using immunoSEQ multiplex PCR, the repertoire was profiled, and TCRdb retains in-frame clones only, with some absent. The table records 120,000 to 150,000 clones, 70% to 75% of them present only once. As for this clone: Its cognate antigen is unknown.

The source is a woman aged 40 to 55 in good health and CMV-seronegative. Sequencing input: PBMCs. V is TRBV7-3 and J is TRBJ1-1; a possible D gene is TRBD1 (5 bases). As DNA, the CDR3 is TGTGCCAGCAGCCCCGGGGGTTTGAACACTGAAGCTTTCTTT. This codes for CASSPGGLNTEAFF. Complete variable domain (other parts from reference TRBV7-3 and TRBJ1-1): GAGVSQTPSNKVTEKGKYVELRCDPISGHTALYWYRQSLGQGPEFLIYFQGTGAADDSGLPNDRFFAVRPEGSVSTLKIQRTERGDSAVYLCASSPGGLNTEAFFGQGTRLTVV.